This TCR beta chain derives from a study of blood T cell repertoires in COVID-19. Study-wide context: The cDNA or gDNA used as material had been derived from T cells, B-cell-depleted T cells, or PBMCs.

Produced via immunoSEQ multiplex PCR; TCRdb's table is partial and in-frame only. Among approximately 200,000 clones, approximately 80% were seen once, and the ten largest hold about 12%. All enrollees were roughly 18 to 95 years old and from about two dozen US areas. Cohorts were based on clinical histories the participants reported. The CDR3 runs 15 residues. Germline V gene sequence: CDR1 SGHTA, CDR2 FQGNSA. The ends were cut back, 8 bases at V and 5 bases at J, with 18 bases in the middle. The V and J genes are TRBV7-2 and TRBJ1-4, with a possible D match to TRBD1 (6 bases). The clonotype was recovered from a man in his forties who had recovered from COVID-19. Material for sequencing was PBMCs or T cells enriched from blood (not recorded which). The CDR3 region has the DNA TGTGCCAGCGCACTGACCGGGACACTAAATGAAAAACTGTTTTTT. Translation: CASALTGTLNEKLFF.